These T cell receptor beta chains were read from a single sample in a study of PD-L1 blockade in urothelial cancer. Method: immunoSEQ multiplex PCR; TCRdb's copy keeps in-frame clones and lacks some. The data show 50,000 to 65,000 clones, about 86% seen once. The sequences come from PBMCs, collected around atezolizumab (anti-PD-L1) treatment. Receptors were obtained from a man in his fifties or sixties with urothelial cancer. Each CDR3 is given without its conserved first and last residue.

V gene	J gene	CDR3 protein
TRBV7-9	TRBJ1-2	ASSLSRDYGYT
TRBV30	TRBJ2-7	AWRAAGGVYEQY
TRBV9	TRBJ2-5	ASSGRGRGNVKETQY
TRBV29-1	TRBJ2-3	SVQGTSGRVSTDTQY
TRBV28	TRBJ2-5	ASSLSGAGETQY
TRBV14	TRBJ1-6	ASSQALTGGSPLH
TRBV4-1	TRBJ2-1	ASSLSAGHNEQF
TRBV7-6	TRBJ2-2	ASTMGVTTGELF
TRBV6-1	TRBJ2-7	ASSAWGPDEQY
TRBV7-2	TRBJ2-7	ASRLAGYEQY
TRBV7-2	TRBJ2-7	ASSFGSGGQQY
TRBV9	TRBJ1-5	ASSPGTGAQPQH
TRBV9	TRBJ2-3	ASSGTSGRTDTQY
TRBV15	TRBJ2-5	ATSPSGTGKEETQY